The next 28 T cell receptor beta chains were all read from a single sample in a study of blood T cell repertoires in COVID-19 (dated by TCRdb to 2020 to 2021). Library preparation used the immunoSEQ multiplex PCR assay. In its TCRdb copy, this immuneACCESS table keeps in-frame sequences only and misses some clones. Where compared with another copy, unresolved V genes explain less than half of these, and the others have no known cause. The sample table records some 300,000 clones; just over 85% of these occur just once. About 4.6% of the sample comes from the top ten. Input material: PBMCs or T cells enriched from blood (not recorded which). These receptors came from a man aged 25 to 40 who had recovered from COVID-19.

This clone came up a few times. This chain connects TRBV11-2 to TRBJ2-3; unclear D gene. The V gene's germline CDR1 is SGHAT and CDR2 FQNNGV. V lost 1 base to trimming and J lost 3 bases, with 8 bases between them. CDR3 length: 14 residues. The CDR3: CASSLALFTDTQYF. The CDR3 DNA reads TGTGCCAGCAGCTTAGCCTTATTTACAGATACGCAGTATTTT. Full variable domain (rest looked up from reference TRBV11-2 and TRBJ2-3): EAGVAQSPRYKIIEKRQSVAFWCNPISGHATLYWYQQILGQGPKLLIQFQNNGVVDDSQLPKDRFSAERLKGVDSTLKIQPAKLEDSAVYLCASSLALFTDTQYFGPGTRLTVL.

DNA for the CDR3: TGTGCCAGCTCTAGCACGGGGGCCTACGAGCAGTACTTC. This gives the protein CASSSTGAYEQYF. This chain joins TRBV6-6 and TRBJ2-7, with D tentatively TRBD2 (6 bases). Between the trimmed V and J ends, which lost 8 bases and 2 bases, there was a span of 13 bases. Germline V gives CDR1 MNHNY, CDR2 SVGAGI (reference sequence). This CDR3 contains 13 residues.

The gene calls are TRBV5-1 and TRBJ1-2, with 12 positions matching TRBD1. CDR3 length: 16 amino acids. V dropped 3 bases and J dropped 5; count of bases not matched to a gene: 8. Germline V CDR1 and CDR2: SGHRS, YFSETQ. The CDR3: CASSSRDRGLRYGYTF. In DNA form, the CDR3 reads TGCGCCAGCAGCTCAAGGGACAGGGGGCTAAGGTATGGCTACACCTTC.

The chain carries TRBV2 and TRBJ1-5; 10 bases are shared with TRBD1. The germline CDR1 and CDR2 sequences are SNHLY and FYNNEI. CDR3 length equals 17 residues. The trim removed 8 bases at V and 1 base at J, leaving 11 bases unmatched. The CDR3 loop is CASSMRGQGVSNQPQHF. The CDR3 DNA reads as TGTGCCAGCTCGATGAGAGGACAGGGGGTAAGCAATCAGCCCCAGCATTTT.

CDR3 nucleotides: TGTGCCAGCAGCCTACAAGATATGGGGACAGCACTAACCGGGGAGCTGTTTTTT. As protein: CASSLQDMGTALTGELFF. This chain uses TRBV4-2 with TRBJ2-2; 7 bases agree with TRBD1. With V trimmed by 4 bases and J by 5 bases, 16 bases remained unmatched. Germline CDR1 reads LGHNA; CDR2 reads YNFKEQ. There are 18 residues in the CDR3.

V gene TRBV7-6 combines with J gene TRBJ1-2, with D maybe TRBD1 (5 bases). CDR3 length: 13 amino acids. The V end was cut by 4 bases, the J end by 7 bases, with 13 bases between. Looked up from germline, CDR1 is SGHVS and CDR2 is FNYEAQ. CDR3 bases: TGTGCCAGCAGCTCGGACACCATTTTTGGCTACACCTTC. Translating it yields CASSSDTIFGYTF.

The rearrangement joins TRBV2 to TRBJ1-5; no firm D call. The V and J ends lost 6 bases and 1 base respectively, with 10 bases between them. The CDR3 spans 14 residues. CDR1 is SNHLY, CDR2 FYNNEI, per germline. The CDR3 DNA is TGTGCCAGCAGGTCCGGGTTGAGCAATCAGCCCCAGCATTTT. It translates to CASRSGLSNQPQHF.

This CDR3 reads CASSLSRETQYF. DNA of the CDR3: TGCGCCAGCAGCTTGTCCCGGGAGACCCAGTACTTC. V and J are TRBV5-1 and TRBJ2-5; D remains ambiguous. Germline V gives CDR1 SGHRS, CDR2 YFSETQ. There are 12 residues in the CDR3. V was clipped by 1 base and J by 5 bases, with 6 bases between them.

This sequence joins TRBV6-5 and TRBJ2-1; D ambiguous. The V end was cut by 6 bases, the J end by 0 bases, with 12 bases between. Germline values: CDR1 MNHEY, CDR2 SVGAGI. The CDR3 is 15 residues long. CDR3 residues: CASSHDFSSYNEQFF. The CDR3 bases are TGTGCCAGCAGCCATGACTTCAGCTCCTACAATGAGCAGTTCTTC.

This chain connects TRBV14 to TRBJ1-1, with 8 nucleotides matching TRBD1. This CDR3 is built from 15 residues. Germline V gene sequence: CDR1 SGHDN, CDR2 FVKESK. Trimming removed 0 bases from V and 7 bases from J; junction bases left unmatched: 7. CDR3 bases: TGTGCCAGCAGCCAAGATATTACAGGGGGAGGTGAAGCTTTCTTT. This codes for CASSQDITGGGEAFF.

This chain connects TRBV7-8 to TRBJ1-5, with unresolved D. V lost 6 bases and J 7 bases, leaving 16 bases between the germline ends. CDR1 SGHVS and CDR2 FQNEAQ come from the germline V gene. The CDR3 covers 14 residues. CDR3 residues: CASRMEGPEQPQHF. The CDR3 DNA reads TGTGCCAGCAGGATGGAGGGTCCTGAGCAGCCCCAGCATTTT. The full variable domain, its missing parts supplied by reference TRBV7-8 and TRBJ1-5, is GAGVSQSPRYKVAKRGQDVALRCDPISGHVSLFWYQQALGQGPEFLTYFQNEAQLDKSGLPSDRFFAERPEGSVSTLKIQRTQQEDSAVYLCASRMEGPEQPQHFGDGTRLSIL.

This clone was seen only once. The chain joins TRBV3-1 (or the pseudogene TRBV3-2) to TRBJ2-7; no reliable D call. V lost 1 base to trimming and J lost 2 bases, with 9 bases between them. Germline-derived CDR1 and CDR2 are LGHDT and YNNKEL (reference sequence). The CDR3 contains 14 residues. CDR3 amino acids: CASSQAKPTYEQYF. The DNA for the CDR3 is TGTGCCAGCAGCCAAGCCAAGCCGACCTACGAGCAGTACTTC.

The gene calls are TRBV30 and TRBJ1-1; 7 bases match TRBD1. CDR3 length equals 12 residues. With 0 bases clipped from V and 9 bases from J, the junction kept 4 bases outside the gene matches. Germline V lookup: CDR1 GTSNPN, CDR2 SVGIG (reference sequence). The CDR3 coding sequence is TGTGCCTGGAGTGTACGTAGGGGGCAAGCTTTCTTT. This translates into CAWSVRRGQAFF.

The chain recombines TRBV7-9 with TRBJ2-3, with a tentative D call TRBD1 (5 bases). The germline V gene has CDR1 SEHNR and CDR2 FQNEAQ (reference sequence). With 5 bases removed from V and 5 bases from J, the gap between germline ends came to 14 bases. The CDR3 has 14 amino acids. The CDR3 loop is CASSPGQGGDTQYF. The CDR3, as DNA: TGTGCCAGCAGCCCCGGTCAGGGCGGAGATACGCAGTATTTT.

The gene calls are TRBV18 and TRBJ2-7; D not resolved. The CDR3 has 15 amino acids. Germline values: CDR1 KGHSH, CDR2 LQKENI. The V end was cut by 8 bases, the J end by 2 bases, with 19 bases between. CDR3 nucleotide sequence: TGTGCCAGCACCCCAGGCGCAACGCACACCTACGAGCAGTACTTC. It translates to CASTPGATHTYEQYF.

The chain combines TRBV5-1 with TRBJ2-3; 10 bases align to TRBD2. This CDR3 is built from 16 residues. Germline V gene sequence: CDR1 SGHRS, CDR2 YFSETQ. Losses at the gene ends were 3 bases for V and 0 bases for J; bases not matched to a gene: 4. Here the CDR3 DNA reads TGCGCCAGCAGCTCCGGGACTAGCGCGAGCACAGATACGCAGTATTTT. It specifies CASSSGTSASTDTQYF.

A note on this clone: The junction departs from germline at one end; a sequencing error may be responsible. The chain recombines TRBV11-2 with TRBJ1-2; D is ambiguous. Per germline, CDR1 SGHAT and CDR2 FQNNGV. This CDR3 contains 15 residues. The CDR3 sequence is CASSLDPGDDYGYTF. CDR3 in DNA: TGTGCCAGCAGCTTAGATCCCGGAGACGACTACGGCTACACCTTC. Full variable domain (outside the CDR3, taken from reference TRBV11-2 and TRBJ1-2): EAGVAQSPRYKIIEKRQSVAFWCNPISGHATLYWYQQILGQGPKLLIQFQNNGVVDDSQLPKDRFSAERLKGVDSTLKIQPAKLEDSAVYLCASSLDPGDDYGYTFGSGTRLTVV.

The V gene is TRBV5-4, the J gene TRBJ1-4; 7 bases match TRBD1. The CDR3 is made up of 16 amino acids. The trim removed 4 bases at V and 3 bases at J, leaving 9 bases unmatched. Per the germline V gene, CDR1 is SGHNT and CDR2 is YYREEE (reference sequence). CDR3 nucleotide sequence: TGTGCCAGCAGCAGAAACACAGGGGTAGCTAATGAAAAACTGTTTTTT. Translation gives CASSRNTGVANEKLFF.

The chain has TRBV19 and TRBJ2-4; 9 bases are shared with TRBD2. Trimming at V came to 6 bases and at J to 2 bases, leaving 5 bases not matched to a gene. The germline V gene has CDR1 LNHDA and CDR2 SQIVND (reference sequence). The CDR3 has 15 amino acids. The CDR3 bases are TGTGCCAGTAGCGTTAGCGGGGGATCCAAAAACATTCAGTACTTC. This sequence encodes CASSVSGGSKNIQYF.

This chain's CDR3 is CASSGTAVTGELFF. In DNA, the CDR3 is TGTGCCAGCTCCGGGACAGCGGTCACCGGGGAGCTGTTTTTT. This chain connects TRBV2 to TRBJ2-2; 7 bases line up with TRBD1. With V trimmed by 8 bases and J by 4 bases, 7 bases remained unmatched. Germline values: CDR1 SNHLY, CDR2 FYNNEI. This CDR3 contains 14 residues. Together with reference TRBV2 and TRBJ2-2, the CDR3 gives the full variable domain: EPEVTQTPSHQVTQMGQEVILRCVPISNHLYFYWYRQILGQKVEFLVSFYNNEISEKSEIFDDQFSVERPDGSNFTLKIRSTKLEDSAMYFCASSGTAVTGELFFGEGSRLTVL.

CDR3 coding DNA: TGTGCCAGCAGCGCGAACCCACTCTCAGGGGGAGTAAACACCGGGGAGCTGTTTTTT. As protein: CASSANPLSGGVNTGELFF. The V call is TRBV9, the J call TRBJ2-2, with 7 bases that match TRBD1. Germline V gene data show CDR1 as SGDLS and CDR2 as YYNGEE. J lost 2 bases, V lost 3 bases, and 16 bases had no gene match. The CDR3 contains 19 residues.

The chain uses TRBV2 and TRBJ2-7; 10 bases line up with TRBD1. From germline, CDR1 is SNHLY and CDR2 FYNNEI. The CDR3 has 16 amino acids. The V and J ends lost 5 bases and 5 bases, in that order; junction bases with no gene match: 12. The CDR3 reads CASSPYVGGQGNEQYF. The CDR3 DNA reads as TGTGCCAGCAGTCCCTACGTGGGGGGACAGGGGAACGAGCAGTACTTC.

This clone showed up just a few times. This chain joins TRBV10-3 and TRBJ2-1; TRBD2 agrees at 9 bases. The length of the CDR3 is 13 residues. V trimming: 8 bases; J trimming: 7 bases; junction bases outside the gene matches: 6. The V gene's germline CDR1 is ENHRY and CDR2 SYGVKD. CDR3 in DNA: TGTGCCATCGGGACTAGCAAGAGAAATGAGCAGTTCTTC. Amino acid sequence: CAIGTSKRNEQFF.

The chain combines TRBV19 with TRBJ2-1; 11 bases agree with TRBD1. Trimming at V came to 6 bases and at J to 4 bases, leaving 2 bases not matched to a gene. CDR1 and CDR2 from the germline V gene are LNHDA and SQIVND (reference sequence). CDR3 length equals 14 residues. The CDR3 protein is CASRDRGRYNEQFF. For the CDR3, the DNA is TGTGCCAGTAGGGACAGGGGGCGTTACAATGAGCAGTTCTTC. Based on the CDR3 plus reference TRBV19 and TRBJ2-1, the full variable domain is DGGITQSPKYLFRKEGQNVTLSCEQNLNHDAMYWYRQDPGQGLRLIYYSQIVNDFQKGDIAEGYSVSREKKESFPLTVTSAQKNPTAFYLCASRDRGRYNEQFFGPGTRLTVL.

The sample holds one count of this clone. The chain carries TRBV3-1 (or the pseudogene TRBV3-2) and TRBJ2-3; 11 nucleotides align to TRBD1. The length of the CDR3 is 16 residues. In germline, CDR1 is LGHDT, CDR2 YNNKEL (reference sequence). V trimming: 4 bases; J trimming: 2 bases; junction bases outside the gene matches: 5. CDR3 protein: CASSLGTGGHTDTQYF. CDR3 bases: TGTGCCAGCAGCCTAGGGACAGGGGGACACACAGATACGCAGTATTTT.

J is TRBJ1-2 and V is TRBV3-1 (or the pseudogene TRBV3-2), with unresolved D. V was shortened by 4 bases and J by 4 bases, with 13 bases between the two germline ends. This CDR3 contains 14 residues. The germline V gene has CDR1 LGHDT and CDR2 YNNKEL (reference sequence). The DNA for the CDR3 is TGTGCCAGCAGCCCCCTGGGCCAGAGCTATGGCTACACCTTC. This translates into CASSPLGQSYGYTF.

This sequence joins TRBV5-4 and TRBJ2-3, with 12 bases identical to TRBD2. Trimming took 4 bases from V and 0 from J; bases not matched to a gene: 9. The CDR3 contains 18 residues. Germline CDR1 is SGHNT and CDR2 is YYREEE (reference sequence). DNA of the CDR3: TGTGCCAGCAGCCCCGGACTAGCGGGGCCCTCTAGCACAGATACGCAGTATTTT. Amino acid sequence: CASSPGLAGPSSTDTQYF.

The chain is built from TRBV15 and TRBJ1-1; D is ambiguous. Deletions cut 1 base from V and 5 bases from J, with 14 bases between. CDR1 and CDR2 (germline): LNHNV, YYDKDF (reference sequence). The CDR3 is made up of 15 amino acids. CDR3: CATSRAVGIRTEAFF. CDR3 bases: TGTGCCACCAGCAGAGCGGTCGGGATTCGGACTGAAGCTTTCTTT. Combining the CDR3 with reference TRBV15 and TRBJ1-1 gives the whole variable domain DAMVIQNPRYQVTQFGKPVTLSCSQTLNHNVMYWYQQKSSQAPKLLFHYYDKDFNNEADTPDNFQSRRPNTSFCFLDIRSPGLGDTAMYLCATSRAVGIRTEAFFGQGTRLTVV.